The 16 T cell receptor beta chains listed next were all sequenced from one sample in a study of T cells expressing NK-cell markers (dated by TCRdb to the early 2020s). The library came from 5' RACE. Sequencer: Illumina HiSeq 2000. TCRdb reprocessed the reads into one record per CDR3 protein sequence, lacking DNA. This sample's table has entries for approximately 380,000 distinct CDR3 sequences. The top ten clonotypes cover around 5% of the sample. Sequences were obtained from blood T cells: a sorted CD56 or NKG2C T cell subset, CD4+ or CD8+ T cells, or bulk PBMC T cells (not recorded which). All receptors derive from a man aged 18 to 70 in good health.

The chain recombines TRBV18 with TRBJ2-5; TCRdb names TRBD2, which stays unverified in the absence of DNA. Germline lookup yields CDR1 KGHSH and CDR2 LQKENI. CDR3 size: 16 residues. CDR3 residues: CASSSSTSGRQETQYF.

The chain recombines TRBV7-2 with TRBJ2-7. CDR3 length: 15 residues. Germline V lookup: CDR1 SGHTA, CDR2 FQGNSA. The CDR3 region is CASSPRAESSYEQYF.

The rearrangement joins TRBV7-6 to TRBJ2-1; TCRdb lists TRBD1, though no DNA is available to test this call. Per the germline V gene, CDR1 is SGHVS and CDR2 is FNYEAQ. The CDR3 is made up of 17 amino acids. CDR3 protein: CASSSQGQARSYNEQFF. Variable domain in full (rest from reference TRBV7-6 and TRBJ2-1): GAGVSQSPRYKVTKRGQDVALRCDPISGHVSLYWYRQALGQGPEFLTYFNYEAQQDKSGLPNDRFSAERPEGSISTLTIQRTEQRDSAMYRCASSSQGQARSYNEQFFGPGTRLTVL.

The V and J genes are TRBV7-8 and TRBJ2-2. CDR3 length: 13 residues. Looked up from germline, CDR1 is SGHVS and CDR2 is FQNEAQ. CDR3 sequence reads: CASSLVAYGELFF.

CDR3 sequence: CASSLQGNYEQYF. This chain joins TRBV18 and TRBJ2-7; TCRdb proposes TRBD1, but this gene call is untestable without DNA. Germline assignment: CDR1 KGHSH and CDR2 LQKENI. The CDR3 length is 13 residues.

This CDR3 is CASRPGQYNSPLHF. The J gene is TRBJ1-6, the V gene TRBV6-2 or TRBV6-3; TCRdb designates TRBD1, a call that cannot be tested without DNA. Germline CDR1 reads MNHEY; CDR2 reads SVGEGT. The CDR3 contains 14 residues.

The chain links TRBV5-1 to TRBJ1-2; TCRdb picks TRBD1, but there is no DNA to check that call. The germline V gene has CDR1 SGHRS and CDR2 YFSETQ. This CDR3 has 15 residues. CDR3: CASSSTRDTPNGYTF.

The CDR3 sequence: CASSLGTLVAGGQETQYF. The rearrangement joins TRBV11-2 to TRBJ2-5; TCRdb names TRBD2, which stays unverified in the absence of DNA. Germline CDR1 and CDR2: SGHAT and FQNNGV. The length of the CDR3 is 18 residues. Variable domain in full (rest from reference TRBV11-2 and TRBJ2-5): EAGVAQSPRYKIIEKRQSVAFWCNPISGHATLYWYQQILGQGPKLLIQFQNNGVVDDSQLPKDRFSAERLKGVDSTLKIQPAKLEDSAVYLCASSLGTLVAGGQETQYFGPGTRLLVL.

The J gene is TRBJ2-5, the V gene TRBV12-3 or TRBV12-4; the TRBD1 assignment by TCRdb is unverifiable without DNA. The CDR3 totals 13 residues. The CDR3 is CASSADRGETQYF.

This chain connects TRBV28 to TRBJ2-1; no DNA is available, so the TRBD2 call from TCRdb remains unchecked. The CDR3 runs 14 residues. Germline V gives CDR1 MDHEN, CDR2 SYDVKM. The CDR3 region is CASGLPWGHNEQFF.

The CDR3 here is CSAGVIHAGGRDTQYF. The chain has TRBV20-1 and TRBJ2-3; TCRdb designates TRBD1, a call that cannot be tested without DNA. Germline CDR1 DFQATT, CDR2 SNEGSKA (reference sequence). CDR3 length equals 16 residues.

The chain carries TRBV2 and TRBJ1-5. The CDR3 spans 14 residues. Germline CDR1 and CDR2: SNHLY and FYNNEI. The CDR3 is CASSEKRSNQPQHF.

The chain links TRBV6-1 to TRBJ1-5; the TCRdb call, TRBD1, lacks DNA for checking. The CDR3 runs to 15 residues. The germline CDR1 and CDR2 sequences are MNHNS and SASEGT. The CDR3 sequence: CASSRQGRSNQPQHF.

The V and J genes are TRBV11-2 and TRBJ2-4; TCRdb indicates TRBD1, and absent DNA this call remains unverified. This CDR3 region has 17 residues. The V gene's germline CDR1 is SGHAT and CDR2 FQNNGV. The CDR3 protein is CASSSLGTGARENIQYF. Filled out from reference TRBV11-2 and TRBJ2-4, the complete variable domain reads EAGVAQSPRYKIIEKRQSVAFWCNPISGHATLYWYQQILGQGPKLLIQFQNNGVVDDSQLPKDRFSAERLKGVDSTLKIQPAKLEDSAVYLCASSSLGTGARENIQYFGAGTRLSVL.

The V call is TRBV5-1, the J call TRBJ2-3; the D call from TCRdb, TRBD1, cannot be confirmed without DNA. Germline V lookup: CDR1 SGHRS, CDR2 YFSETQ. The CDR3 is 16 residues long. CDR3 sequence reads: CASSWGSDRRPYTQYF.

The V gene is TRBV28, the J gene TRBJ2-3; TCRdb's D call of TRBD1 is untestable without DNA. Germline V CDR1 and CDR2: MDHEN, SYDVKM. This CDR3 spans 16 amino acids. CDR3 protein: CASSPIVREATDTQYF.